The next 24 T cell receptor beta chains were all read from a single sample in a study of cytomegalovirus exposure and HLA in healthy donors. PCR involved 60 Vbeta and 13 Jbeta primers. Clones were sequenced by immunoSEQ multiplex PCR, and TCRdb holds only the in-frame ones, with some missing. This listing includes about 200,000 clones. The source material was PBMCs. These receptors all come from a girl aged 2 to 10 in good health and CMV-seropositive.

CDR3 sequence: CATSQSGPKAYEQYF. The CDR3 DNA follows: TGTGCCACCAGCCAGAGCGGGCCTAAGGCTTACGAGCAGTACTTC. The chain combines TRBV28 with TRBJ2-7; perhaps TRBD2 as D (6 bases). This CDR3 is built from 15 residues. V gave up 10 bases and J gave up 4 bases, with 23 bases separating them. Germline CDR1 MDHEN, CDR2 SYDVKM.

CDR3 sequence: CASRLAAETQYF. The DNA of the CDR3 is TGTGCCAGCAGACTAGCAGCAGAGACCCAGTACTTC. The V and J genes are TRBV6-6 and TRBJ2-5, with a tentative D call TRBD2 (6 bases). The germline V and J ends were trimmed by 6 bases and 4 bases, with 9 bases remaining between them. The CDR3 is 12 residues long. Germline-derived CDR1 and CDR2 are MNHNY and SVGAGI (reference sequence).

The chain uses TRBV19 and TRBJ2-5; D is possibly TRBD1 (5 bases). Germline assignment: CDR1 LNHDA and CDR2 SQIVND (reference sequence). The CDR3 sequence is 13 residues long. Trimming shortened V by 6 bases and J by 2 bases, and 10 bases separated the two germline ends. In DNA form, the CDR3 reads TGTGCCAGTAGATCTGGGGCTCAAGAGACCCAGTACTTC. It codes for CASRSGAQETQYF.

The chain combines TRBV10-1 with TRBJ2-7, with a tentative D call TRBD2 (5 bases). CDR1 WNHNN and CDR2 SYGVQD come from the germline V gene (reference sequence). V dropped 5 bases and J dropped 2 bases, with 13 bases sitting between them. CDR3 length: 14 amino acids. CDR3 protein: CASSYKATTYEQYF. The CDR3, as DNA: TGCGCCAGCAGTTACAAGGCGACTACCTACGAGCAGTACTTC.

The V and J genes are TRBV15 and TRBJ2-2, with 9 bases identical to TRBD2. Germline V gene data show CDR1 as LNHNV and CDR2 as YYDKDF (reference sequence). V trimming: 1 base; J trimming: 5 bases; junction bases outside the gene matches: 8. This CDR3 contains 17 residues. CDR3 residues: CATSRGDPGLATGELFF. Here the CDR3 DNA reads TGTGCCACCAGCAGAGGTGATCCGGGACTAGCTACCGGGGAGCTGTTTTTT.

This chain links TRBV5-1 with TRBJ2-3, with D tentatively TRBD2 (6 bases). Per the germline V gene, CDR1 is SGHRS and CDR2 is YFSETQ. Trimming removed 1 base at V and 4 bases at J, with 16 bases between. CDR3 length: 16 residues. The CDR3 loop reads CASSLTGEVASDTQYF. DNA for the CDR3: TGCGCCAGCAGCTTGACGGGGGAGGTAGCGTCAGATACGCAGTATTTT. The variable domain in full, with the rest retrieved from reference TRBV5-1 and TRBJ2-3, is KAGVTQTPRYLIKTRGQQVTLSCSPISGHRSVSWYQQTPGQGLQFLFEYFSETQRNKGNFPGRFSGRQFSNSRSEMNVSTLELGDSALYLCASSLTGEVASDTQYFGPGTRLTVL.

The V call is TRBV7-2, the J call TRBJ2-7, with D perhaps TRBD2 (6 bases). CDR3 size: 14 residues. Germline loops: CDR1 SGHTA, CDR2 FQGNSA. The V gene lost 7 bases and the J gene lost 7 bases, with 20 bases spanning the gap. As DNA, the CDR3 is TGTGCCAGCAAGGTGGAAGGAGGGGTGGAAGAGCAGTACTTC. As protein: CASKVEGGVEEQYF. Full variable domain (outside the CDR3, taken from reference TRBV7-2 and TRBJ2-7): GAGVSQSPSNKVTEKGKDVELRCDPISGHTALYWYRQSLGQGLEFLIYFQGNSAPDKSGLPSDRFSAERTGGSVSTLTIQRTQQEDSAVYLCASKVEGGVEEQYFGPGTRLTVT.

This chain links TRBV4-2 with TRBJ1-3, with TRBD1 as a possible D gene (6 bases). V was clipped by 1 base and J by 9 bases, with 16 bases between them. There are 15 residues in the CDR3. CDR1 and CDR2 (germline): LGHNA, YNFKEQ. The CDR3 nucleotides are TGTGCCAGCAGCCAAGGCGATACAGGGTCAGGCACCATATATTTT. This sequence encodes CASSQGDTGSGTIYF.

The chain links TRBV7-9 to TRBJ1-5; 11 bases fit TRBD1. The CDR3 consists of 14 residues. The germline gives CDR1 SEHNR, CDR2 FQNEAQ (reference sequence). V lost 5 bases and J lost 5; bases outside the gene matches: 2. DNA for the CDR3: TGTGCCAGCAGCCCGGGACAGGGGGATCAGCCCCAGCATTTT. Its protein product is CASSPGQGDQPQHF.

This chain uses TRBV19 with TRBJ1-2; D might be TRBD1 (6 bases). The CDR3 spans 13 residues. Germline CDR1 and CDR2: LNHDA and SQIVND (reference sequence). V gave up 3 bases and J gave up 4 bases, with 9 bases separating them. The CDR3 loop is CASSITGTYGYTF. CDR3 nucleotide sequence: TGTGCCAGTAGTATCACAGGGACCTATGGCTACACCTTC.

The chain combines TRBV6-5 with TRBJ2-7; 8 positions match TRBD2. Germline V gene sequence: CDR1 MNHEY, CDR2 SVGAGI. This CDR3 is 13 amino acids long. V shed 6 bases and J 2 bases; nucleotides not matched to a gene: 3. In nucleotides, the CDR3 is TGTGCCAGCAGGGCGGGGGGTACCTACGAGCAGTACTTC. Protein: CASRAGGTYEQYF.

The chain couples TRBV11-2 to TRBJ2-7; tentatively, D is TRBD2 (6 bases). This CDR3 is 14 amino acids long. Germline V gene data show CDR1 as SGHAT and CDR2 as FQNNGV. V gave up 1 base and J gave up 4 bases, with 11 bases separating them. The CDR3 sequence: CASSLGRGYYEQYF. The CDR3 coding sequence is TGTGCCAGCAGCTTAGGGCGGGGTTATTACGAGCAGTACTTC.

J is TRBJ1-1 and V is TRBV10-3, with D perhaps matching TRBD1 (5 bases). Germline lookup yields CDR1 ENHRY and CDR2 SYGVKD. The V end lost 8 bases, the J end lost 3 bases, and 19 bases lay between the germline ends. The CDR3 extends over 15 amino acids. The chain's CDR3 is CAIAVSGGADTEAFF. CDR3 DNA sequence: TGTGCCATCGCGGTTTCGGGGGGAGCGGACACTGAAGCTTTCTTT.

The CDR3 nucleotides read TGCGCCAGCAGCCAAGGAGGAGGAACTAGCGGGACGAACGAGCAGTACTTC. It translates to CASSQGGGTSGTNEQYF. J is TRBJ2-7 and V is TRBV4-1; 10 positions agree with TRBD2. There are 17 residues in the CDR3. The J segment lost 5 bases and the V segment lost 1 base, leaving 11 bases of the junction unmatched. Germline CDR1 is MGHRA and CDR2 is YSYEKL.

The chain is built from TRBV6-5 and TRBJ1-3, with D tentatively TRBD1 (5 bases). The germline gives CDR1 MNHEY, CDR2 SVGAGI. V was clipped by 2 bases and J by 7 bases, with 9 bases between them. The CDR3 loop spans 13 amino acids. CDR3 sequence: CASSYDAGNTIYF. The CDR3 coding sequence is TGTGCCAGCAGTTACGATGCAGGGAACACCATATATTTT.

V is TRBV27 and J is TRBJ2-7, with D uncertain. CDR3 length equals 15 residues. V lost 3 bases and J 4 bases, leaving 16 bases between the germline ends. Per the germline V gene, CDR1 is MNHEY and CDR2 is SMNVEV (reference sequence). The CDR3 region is CASSFGSAGLYEQYF. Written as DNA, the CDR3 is TGTGCCAGCAGTTTTGGTTCCGCCGGTCTTTACGAGCAGTACTTC.

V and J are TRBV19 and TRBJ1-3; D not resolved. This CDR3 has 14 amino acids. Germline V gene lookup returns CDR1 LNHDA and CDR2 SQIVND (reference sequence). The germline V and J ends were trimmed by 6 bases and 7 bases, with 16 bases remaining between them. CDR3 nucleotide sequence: TGTGCCAGTAGCGGACTGAGCGGCGGGAACACCATATATTTT. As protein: CASSGLSGGNTIYF. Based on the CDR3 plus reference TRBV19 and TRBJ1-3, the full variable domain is DGGITQSPKYLFRKEGQNVTLSCEQNLNHDAMYWYRQDPGQGLRLIYYSQIVNDFQKGDIAEGYSVSREKKESFPLTVTSAQKNPTAFYLCASSGLSGGNTIYFGEGSWLTVV.

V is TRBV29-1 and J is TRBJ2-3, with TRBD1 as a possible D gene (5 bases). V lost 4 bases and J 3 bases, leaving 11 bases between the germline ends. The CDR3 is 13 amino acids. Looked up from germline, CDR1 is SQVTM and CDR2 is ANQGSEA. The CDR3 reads CSVGGTITDTQYF. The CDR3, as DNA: TGCAGCGTTGGGGGCACGATAACAGATACGCAGTATTTT.

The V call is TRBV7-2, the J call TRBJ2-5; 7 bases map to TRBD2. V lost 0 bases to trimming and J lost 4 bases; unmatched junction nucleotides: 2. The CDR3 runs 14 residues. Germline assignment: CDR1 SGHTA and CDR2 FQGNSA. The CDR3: CASSLAGGLETQYF. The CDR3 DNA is TGTGCCAGCAGCTTAGCGGGAGGGCTAGAGACCCAGTACTTC.

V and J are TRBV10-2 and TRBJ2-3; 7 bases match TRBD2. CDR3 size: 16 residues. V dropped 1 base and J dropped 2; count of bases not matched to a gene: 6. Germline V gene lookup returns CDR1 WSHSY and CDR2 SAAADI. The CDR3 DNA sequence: TGCGCCAGCAGTGAGTTCGCTAGCGGTTTCACAGATACGCAGTATTTT. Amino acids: CASSEFASGFTDTQYF.

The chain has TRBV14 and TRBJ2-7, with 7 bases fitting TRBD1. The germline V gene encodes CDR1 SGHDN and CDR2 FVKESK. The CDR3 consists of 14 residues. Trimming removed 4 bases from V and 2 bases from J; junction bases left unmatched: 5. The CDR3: CASSRQGPPYEQYF. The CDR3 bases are TGTGCCAGCAGCCGACAGGGCCCGCCCTACGAGCAGTACTTC.

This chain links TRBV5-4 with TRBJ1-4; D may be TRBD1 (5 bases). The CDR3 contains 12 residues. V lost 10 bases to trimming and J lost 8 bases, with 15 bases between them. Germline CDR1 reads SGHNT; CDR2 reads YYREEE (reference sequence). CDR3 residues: CACAGEEEKLFF. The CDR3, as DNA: TGTGCCTGCGCGGGGGAAGAAGAAAAACTGTTTTTT.

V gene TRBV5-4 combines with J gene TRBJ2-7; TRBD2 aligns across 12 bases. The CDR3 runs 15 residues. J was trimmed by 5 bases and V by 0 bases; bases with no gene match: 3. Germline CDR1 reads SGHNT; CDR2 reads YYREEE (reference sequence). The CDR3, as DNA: TGTGCCAGCAGCTTGGGACTAGCGGGAGCAGACGAGCAGTACTTC. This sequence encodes CASSLGLAGADEQYF.

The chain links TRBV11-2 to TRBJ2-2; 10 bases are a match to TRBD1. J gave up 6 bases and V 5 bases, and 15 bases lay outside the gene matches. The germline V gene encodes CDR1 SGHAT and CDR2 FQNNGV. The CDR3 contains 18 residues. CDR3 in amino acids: CASSRRDRGEGPPGELFF. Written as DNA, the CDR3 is TGTGCCAGCAGCCGAAGGGACAGGGGAGAAGGCCCACCCGGGGAGCTGTTTTTT.